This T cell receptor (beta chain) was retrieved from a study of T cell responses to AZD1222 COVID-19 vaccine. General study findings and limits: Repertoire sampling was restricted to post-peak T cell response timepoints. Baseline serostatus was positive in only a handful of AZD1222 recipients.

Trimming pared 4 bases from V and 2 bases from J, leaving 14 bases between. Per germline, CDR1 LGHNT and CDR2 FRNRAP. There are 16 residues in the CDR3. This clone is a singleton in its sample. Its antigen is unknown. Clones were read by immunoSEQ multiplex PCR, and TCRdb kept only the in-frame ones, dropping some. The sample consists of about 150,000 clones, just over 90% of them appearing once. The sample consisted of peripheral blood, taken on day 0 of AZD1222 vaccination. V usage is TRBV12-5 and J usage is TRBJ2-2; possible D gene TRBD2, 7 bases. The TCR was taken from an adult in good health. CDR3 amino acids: CASGSRGAPNTGELFF. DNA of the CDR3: TGTGCTAGTGGTTCCCGGGGGGCCCCTAACACCGGGGAGCTGTTTTTT.